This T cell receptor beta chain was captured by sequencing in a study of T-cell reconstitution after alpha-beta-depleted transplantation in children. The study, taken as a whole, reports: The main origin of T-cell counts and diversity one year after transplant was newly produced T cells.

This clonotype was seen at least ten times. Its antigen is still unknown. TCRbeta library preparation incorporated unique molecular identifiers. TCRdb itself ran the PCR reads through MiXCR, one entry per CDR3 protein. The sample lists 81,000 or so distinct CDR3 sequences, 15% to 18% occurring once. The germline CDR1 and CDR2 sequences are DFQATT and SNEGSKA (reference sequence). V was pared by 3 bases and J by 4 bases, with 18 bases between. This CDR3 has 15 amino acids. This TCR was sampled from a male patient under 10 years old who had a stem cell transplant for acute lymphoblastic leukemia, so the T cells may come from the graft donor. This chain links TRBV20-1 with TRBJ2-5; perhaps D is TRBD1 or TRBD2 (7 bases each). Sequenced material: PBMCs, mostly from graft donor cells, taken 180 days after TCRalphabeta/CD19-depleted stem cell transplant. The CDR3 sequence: CSASWPGGDGETQYF. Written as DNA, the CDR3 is TGCAGTGCTAGTTGGCCAGGGGGGGACGGAGAGACCCAGTACTTC.